These T cell receptor beta chains were read from a single sample in a study of blood T cell repertoires in COVID-19. TCRdb keeps only in-frame clones here, not all; method: immunoSEQ multiplex PCR. The table lists about 69,000 clones, roughly 90% of them singletons. The specimen sequenced was peripheral blood. The receptor source for this set is a woman aged 55-70 years with active COVID-19. The CDR3 runs from the conserved cysteine through the conserved F or W. A D gene is named only where the DNA matches it firmly. Size is stated for part of the rows, as once, few or many counts, or as a class when the clone is expanded.

size: NA
J: TRBJ1-2
V: TRBV10-3
D: NA
DNA: TGTGCCATCAGTGAGTCGACCACGGGACTCGGGGCCGACTATGGCTACACCTTC
CDR3: CAISESTTGLGADYGYTF

size: NA
J: TRBJ2-5
V: TRBV28
D: TRBD1
DNA: TGTGCCAGCGGAATACCCGGACAGGGACGGGAGACCCAGTACTTC
CDR3: CASGIPGQGRETQYF

size: NA
J: TRBJ1-5
V: TRBV11-2
D: NA
DNA: TGTGCCAGCAGCTTAGGGATCCTAGGCCAGCCCCAGCATTTT
CDR3: CASSLGILGQPQHF

size: NA
J: TRBJ1-1
V: TRBV28
D: TRBD1
DNA: TGTGCCAGCACCACCCGACAGGGAACGAACACTGAAGCTTTCTTT
CDR3: CASTTRQGTNTEAFF

size: NA
J: TRBJ2-7
V: TRBV10-1
D: NA
DNA: TGCGCCAGCAGTGAGCGGGACAACCGCGAGCAGTACTTC
CDR3: CASSERDNREQYF

size: NA
J: TRBJ1-1
V: TRBV7-2
D: NA
DNA: TGTGCCAGCAGCCGGGGGGCAAACACTGAAGCTTTCTTT
CDR3: CASSRGANTEAFF

size: NA
J: TRBJ1-1
V: TRBV5-4
D: TRBD1
DNA: TGTGCCAGCAGCCCAACGACAGGGTCGAACACTGAAGCTTTCTTT
CDR3: CASSPTTGSNTEAFF

size: NA
J: TRBJ2-1
V: TRBV19
D: NA
DNA: TGTGCCAGTACCCCACAAGGGGGGGAAAGCGGTAATGAGCAGTTCTTC
CDR3: CASTPQGGESGNEQFF

size: NA
J: TRBJ1-2
V: TRBV6-5
D: TRBD1
DNA: TGTGCCAGCGGTACAGGGGCGGGTGGCTACACCTTC
CDR3: CASGTGAGGYTF

size: NA
J: TRBJ2-1
V: TRBV6-5
D: NA
DNA: TGTGCCAGCAGGTTTAACAATGAGCAGTTCTTC
CDR3: CASRFNNEQFF

size: NA
J: TRBJ2-6
V: TRBV19
D: NA
DNA: TGTGCTTGGGCGGGGGCTGCTGGGGCCAACGTCCTGACTTTC
CDR3: CAWAGAAGANVLTF

size: NA
J: TRBJ1-5
V: TRBV6-5
D: NA
DNA: TGTGCCAGCAGTCCAGGACAGTATAGCAATCAGCCCCAGCATTTT
CDR3: CASSPGQYSNQPQHF

size: once
J: TRBJ1-1
V: TRBV12-3/TRBV12-4
D: NA
DNA: TGTGCCAGCAGTTTCCTCGGCGGCACTGAAGCTTTCTTT
CDR3: CASSFLGGTEAFF

size: NA
J: TRBJ1-1
V: TRBV28
D: NA
DNA: TGTGCCAGCAGTACATACAGGGCGGGTACTGAAGCTTTCTTT
CDR3: CASSTYRAGTEAFF

size: few
J: TRBJ2-3
V: TRBV7-6
D: TRBD2
DNA: TGTGCCAGCAGCTTAGCCGGGGGGGGACGGATTAGCACAGATACGCAGTATTTT
CDR3: CASSLAGGGRISTDTQYF

size: NA
J: TRBJ1-5
V: TRBV28
D: NA
DNA: TGTGCCAGCAGTTTATCGGGATCCCTCCTTCGGCCCCAGCATTTT
CDR3: CASSLSGSLLRPQHF

size: NA
J: TRBJ2-1
V: TRBV28
D: TRBD2
DNA: TGTGCCAGCAGTCAGGGGACTAGCGGAAACTACAATGAGCAGTTCTTC
CDR3: CASSQGTSGNYNEQFF

size: NA
J: TRBJ1-1
V: TRBV13
D: NA
DNA: TGTGCCAGCAGCTTAGAGTTTGGGACAGAAGCTTTCTTT
CDR3: CASSLEFGTEAFF

size: NA
J: TRBJ1-5
V: TRBV30
D: NA
DNA: TGTGCCTGGGACCAACAAGGAATCAGGGGTCAGCCCCAGCATTTT
CDR3: CAWDQQGIRGQPQHF

size: NA
J: TRBJ2-7
V: TRBV12-1
D: NA
DNA: TGTGCCAGCAGCTCCGGTTGGGGGCGGGAGTCCCACGAGCAGTACTTC
CDR3: CASSSGWGRESHEQYF

size: NA
J: TRBJ2-1
V: TRBV6-5
D: NA
DNA: TGTGCCAGCATCTGGCAGGGAAACTACAATGAGCAGTTCTTC
CDR3: CASIWQGNYNEQFF

size: NA
J: TRBJ1-5
V: TRBV19
D: TRBD1
DNA: TGTGCCAGTAGTATGGGGCGAGACAGGGGTTCATGGCAGCCCCAGCATTTT
CDR3: CASSMGRDRGSWQPQHF

size: NA
J: TRBJ1-1
V: TRBV28
D: NA
DNA: TGTGCCAGCAGCCGTGCGAGGCCTAACACTGAAGCTTTCTTT
CDR3: CASSRARPNTEAFF

size: once
J: TRBJ2-7
V: TRBV10-1
D: TRBD2
DNA: TGCGCCAGCATCGGGACTAGCGGGTCCTACGAGCAGTACTTC
CDR3: CASIGTSGSYEQYF

size: few
J: TRBJ2-7
V: TRBV7-2
D: TRBD2
DNA: TGTGCCAGCAGCTTAGTTCGCGGGAGTAGTCCCAAATACGAGCAGTACTTC
CDR3: CASSLVRGSSPKYEQYF

size: once
J: TRBJ1-1
V: TRBV11-2
D: NA
DNA: TGTGCCAGCAGCTTAAGTACAGGCTCCGAAGCTTTCTTT
CDR3: CASSLSTGSEAFF

size: NA
J: TRBJ2-3
V: TRBV27
D: NA
DNA: TGTGCCAGCACCTTAAGTCCAGGGGCTAGCACAGATACGCAGTATTTT
CDR3: CASTLSPGASTDTQYF

size: NA
J: TRBJ2-2
V: TRBV11-2
D: NA
DNA: TGTGCCAGCAGCTTAGGACTCCCGAACACCGGGGAGCTGTTTTTT
CDR3: CASSLGLPNTGELFF

size: NA
J: TRBJ2-3
V: TRBV5-1
D: NA
DNA: TGCGCCAGCAGCTCCGACCCTTCCGGGACTGCTACGCAGTATTTT
CDR3: CASSSDPSGTATQYF